These 14 T cell receptor beta chains share one sample of origin, sequenced in a study of T cell responses to AZD1222 COVID-19 vaccine. Data came from immunoSEQ multiplex PCR; TCRdb stores just in-frame clones and leaves some out. The sample has tens of thousands of clones, over 80% seen once; the top ten hold 18%. Sequencing used peripheral blood, obtained 28 days after the second AZD1222 dose. The receptors were sampled from an adult who received the AZD1222 COVID-19 vaccine.

This chain connects TRBV19 to TRBJ2-1; the match to TRBD1 covers 9 bases. V trimming: 1 base; J trimming: 4 bases; junction bases outside the gene matches: 5. The germline gives CDR1 LNHDA, CDR2 SQIVND (reference sequence). This CDR3 spans 16 amino acids. The CDR3 nucleotides are TGTGCCAGTAGTATAGTCGGGACAGGGCTTTACAATGAGCAGTTCTTC. It codes for CASSIVGTGLYNEQFF.

The V gene is TRBV5-1, the J gene TRBJ2-2; no clear D. The CDR3 has 13 residues. The V and J ends lost 7 bases and 2 bases respectively, with 9 bases between them. Germline-derived CDR1 and CDR2 are SGHRS and YFSETQ. The CDR3 here is CASFPINTGELFF. In DNA, the CDR3 is TGCGCCAGCTTCCCTATAAACACCGGGGAGCTGTTTTTT.

The chain recombines TRBV7-9 with TRBJ1-6; D is unclear. V lost 2 bases and J lost 5, with 10 bases in between. Germline CDR1 SEHNR, CDR2 FQNEAQ (reference sequence). The CDR3 is 15 residues long. The CDR3 spells CASSLSGADNSPLHF. The CDR3 bases are TGTGCCAGCAGCTTATCGGGAGCTGATAATTCACCCCTCCACTTT.

This chain uses TRBV2 with TRBJ2-7, with D maybe TRBD2 (6 bases). The germline gives CDR1 SNHLY, CDR2 FYNNEI. V lost 6 bases, J lost 2 bases, and 17 bases lay in between. This CDR3 has 15 residues. The CDR3 DNA sequence: TGTGCCAGCAGCGAAAGACTAGGACTTCCCTACGAGCAGTACTTC. Protein: CASSERLGLPYEQYF.

Only one count was recorded for this clone. The chain has TRBV5-4 and TRBJ2-2; 8 positions match TRBD2. The CDR3 loop spans 15 amino acids. Germline V CDR1 and CDR2: SGHNT, YYREEE (reference sequence). Trimming took 2 bases from V and 6 from J; bases not matched to a gene: 6. The CDR3 is CASSFTGGPSGELFF. CDR3 DNA sequence: TGTGCCAGCAGCTTTACGGGGGGGCCATCCGGGGAGCTGTTTTTT.

V usage is TRBV6-5 and J usage is TRBJ2-7; 9 bases are shared with TRBD1. The V segment lost 1 base and the J segment 6 bases; nucleotides outside the gene matches: 7. Germline-derived CDR1 and CDR2 are MNHEY and SVGAGI. The CDR3 runs 15 residues. This CDR3 reads CASSYYRTGVSEQYF. The CDR3 DNA sequence: TGTGCCAGCAGTTACTATCGGACAGGGGTCTCCGAGCAGTACTTC.

Only a few counts were recorded for this clone. The V call is TRBV6-5, the J call TRBJ1-5, with D tentatively TRBD1 (5 bases). V lost 6 bases to trimming and J lost 7 bases, with 16 bases between them. CDR3 length: 14 residues. The V gene's germline CDR1 is MNHEY and CDR2 SVGAGI. The CDR3 sequence is CASSAHEDRQPQHF. DNA of the CDR3: TGTGCCAGCAGCGCCCATGAAGACAGACAGCCCCAGCATTTT.

In this sample, this clone turned up once. CDR3 DNA sequence: TGTGCCAGCAGCGCAACAGGGATCTCTAATGAAAAACTGTTTTTT. It is translated as CASSATGISNEKLFF. The genes are TRBV7-6 and TRBJ1-4; the D gene is possibly TRBD1 (6 bases). V was trimmed by 5 bases and J by 3 bases, leaving 13 bases between them. The CDR3 has 15 amino acids. Germline CDR1 SGHVS, CDR2 FNYEAQ. The whole variable domain, remainder taken from reference TRBV7-6 and TRBJ1-4, is GAGVSQSPRYKVTKRGQDVALRCDPISGHVSLYWYRQALGQGPEFLTYFNYEAQQDKSGLPNDRFSAERPEGSISTLTIQRTEQRDSAMYRCASSATGISNEKLFFGSGTQLSVL.

V and J are TRBV6-5 and TRBJ1-1; D remains unclear. V was cut by 7 bases and J by 1 base, with 10 bases left in between. The CDR3 spans 13 residues. Germline V gives CDR1 MNHEY, CDR2 SVGAGI. In DNA form, the CDR3 reads TGTGCCAGCACCCGAGGGTCGAACACTGAAGCTTTCTTT. Protein: CASTRGSNTEAFF.

This rearrangement joins TRBV7-9 to TRBJ2-1, with a possible D match to TRBD2 (5 bases). The V gene's germline CDR1 is SEHNR and CDR2 FQNEAQ (reference sequence). There are 15 residues in the CDR3. V was pared by 6 bases and J by 2 bases, with 14 bases between. CDR3 nucleotides: TGTGCCAGCAGAAAGGAAGGAGGAACCTACAATGAGCAGTTCTTC. It translates to CASRKEGGTYNEQFF.

This clone came up once. The J gene is TRBJ2-4, the V gene TRBV18, with D tentatively TRBD1 or TRBD2 (6 bases each). The CDR3 contains 17 residues. The V and J ends lost 2 bases and 0 bases respectively, with 14 bases between them. The germline gives CDR1 KGHSH, CDR2 LQKENI. CDR3 DNA sequence: TGTGCCAGCTCACCATTAGGGGGGCTCTTAGCCAAAAACATTCAGTACTTC. Translating gives CASSPLGGLLAKNIQYF.

This chain connects TRBV5-6 to TRBJ1-4; 9 nucleotides agree with TRBD1. Trimming at V came to 4 bases and at J to 5 bases, leaving 6 bases not matched to a gene. The length of the CDR3 is 15 residues. In germline, CDR1 is SGHDT, CDR2 YYEEEE. CDR3: CASSGGQGLNEKLFF. DNA for the CDR3: TGTGCCAGCAGCGGCGGACAGGGGTTAAATGAAAAACTGTTTTTT.

The chain uses TRBV19 and TRBJ2-3; TRBD1 is a possible D gene (5 bases). The CDR3 runs 13 residues. Germline V gives CDR1 LNHDA, CDR2 SQIVND (reference sequence). The ends were cut back, 2 bases at V and 6 bases at J, with 9 bases in the middle. CDR3 residues: CASSILGRDTQYF. CDR3 bases: TGTGCCAGTAGTATACTGGGGCGGGATACGCAGTATTTT.

Judged by abundance, this clone is medium-sized. The chain combines TRBV9 with TRBJ1-5; D may be TRBD1 (6 bases). With 0 bases removed from V and 4 bases from J, the gap between germline ends came to 11 bases. This CDR3 has 15 amino acids. Germline loops: CDR1 SGDLS, CDR2 YYNGEE. CDR3 sequence reads: CASSVGGAPNQPQHF. Here the CDR3 DNA reads TGTGCCAGCAGCGTAGGGGGGGCGCCTAATCAGCCCCAGCATTTT.